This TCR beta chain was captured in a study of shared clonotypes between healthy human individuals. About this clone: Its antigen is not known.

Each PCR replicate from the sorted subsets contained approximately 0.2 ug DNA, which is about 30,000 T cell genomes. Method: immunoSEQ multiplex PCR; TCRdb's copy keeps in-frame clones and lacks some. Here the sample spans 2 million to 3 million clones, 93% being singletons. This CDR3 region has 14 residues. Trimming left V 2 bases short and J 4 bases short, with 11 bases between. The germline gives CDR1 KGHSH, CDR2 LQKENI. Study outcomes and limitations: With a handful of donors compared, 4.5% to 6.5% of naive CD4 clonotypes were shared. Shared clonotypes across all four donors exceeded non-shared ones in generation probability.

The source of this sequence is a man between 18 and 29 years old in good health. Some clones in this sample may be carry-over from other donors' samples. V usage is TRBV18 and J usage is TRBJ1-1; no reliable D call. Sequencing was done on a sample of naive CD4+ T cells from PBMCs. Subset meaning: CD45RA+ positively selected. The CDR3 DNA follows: TGTGCCAGCTCACCAACAGATTTTGCCACTGAAGCTTTCTTT. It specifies CASSPTDFATEAFF.